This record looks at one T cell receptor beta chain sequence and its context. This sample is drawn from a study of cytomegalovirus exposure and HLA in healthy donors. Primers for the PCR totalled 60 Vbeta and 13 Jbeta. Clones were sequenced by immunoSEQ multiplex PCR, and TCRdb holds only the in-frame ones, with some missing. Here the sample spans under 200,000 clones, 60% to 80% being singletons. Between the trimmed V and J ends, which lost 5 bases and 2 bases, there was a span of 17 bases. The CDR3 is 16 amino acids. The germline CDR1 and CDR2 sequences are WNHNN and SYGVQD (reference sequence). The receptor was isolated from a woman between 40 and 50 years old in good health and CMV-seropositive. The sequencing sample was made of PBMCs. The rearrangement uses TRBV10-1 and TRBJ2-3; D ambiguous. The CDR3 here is CASSKDITISTDTQYF. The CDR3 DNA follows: TGCGCCAGCAGTAAAGACATCACGATTTCCACAGATACGCAGTATTTT.